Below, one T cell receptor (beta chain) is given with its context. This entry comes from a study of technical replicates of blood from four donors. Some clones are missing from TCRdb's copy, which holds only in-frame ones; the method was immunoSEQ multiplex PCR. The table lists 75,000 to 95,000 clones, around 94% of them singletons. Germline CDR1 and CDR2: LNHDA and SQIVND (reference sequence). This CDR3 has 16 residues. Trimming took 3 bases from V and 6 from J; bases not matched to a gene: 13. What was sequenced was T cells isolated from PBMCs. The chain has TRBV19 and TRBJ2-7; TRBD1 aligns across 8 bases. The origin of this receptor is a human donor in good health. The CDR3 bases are TGTGCCAGTAGTATCATAGGACAGGGAGTTGCGGGCGAGCAGTACTTC. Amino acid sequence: CASSIIGQGVAGEQYF.